This TCR beta chain was observed in a study of CD8+ T cells in alopecia areata. Study summary: Treated patients swallowed 5 to 10 mg of oral tofacitinib twice daily.

This clone has ten or more counts. Antigen unknown. CDR3 length: 14 residues. With 0 bases removed from V and 9 bases from J, the gap between germline ends came to 13 bases. CDR1 SGHRS and CDR2 YFSETQ come from the germline V gene. RNA extraction and reverse transcription yielded cDNA as sequencing template. Using immunoSEQ multiplex PCR, the repertoire was profiled, and TCRdb retains in-frame clones only, with some absent. The table shows some 170,000 clones, with roughly 50% occurring only once. Overall study results and limits: Affected scalp, especially in alopecia totalis/universalis, had a higher clonality than normal scalp did. Clonality in the scalp and expanded CD8+ clones ranked among the top 100 were significantly decreased by tofacitinib.

The treatment: oral pan-JAK inhibitor, 5-10 mg twice daily. The chain carries TRBV5-1 and TRBJ2-1; D is possibly TRBD2 (6 bases). Sample: CD8+ T cells sorted from blood, taken at week 24, from a patient treated with tofacitinib. The origin of this receptor is a human donor with alopecia areata. The CDR3 sequence: CASSLEWAGSEQFF. The CDR3 DNA is TGCGCCAGCAGCTTGGAGTGGGCGGGATCTGAGCAGTTCTTC.